A selection of T cell receptor beta chains follows, all from one sample in a study of T cells in Graves' hyperthyroidism and ophthalmopathy. TCRdb ran MiXCR on the multiplex PCR reads and lists one entry per CDR3 protein. This sample has about 480,000 distinct CDR3 sequences, with around a fifth found just once. Sequenced sample: blood. The receptors were gathered from a woman in her seventies with Graves' ophthalmopathy. Both conserved end residues are part of each CDR3. The order of the fields is J gene, clone size, V gene, D gene, CDR3 length, CDR3 protein, CDR3 DNA. A D gene is named only where the DNA matches it firmly. Some rows have no size entry. The others give once, few or many, or a class for an expanded clone.

j_gene: TRBJ2-5; abundance: -; v_gene: TRBV20-1; d_gene: TRBD1; len: 13; CDR3aa: CSAQTGGGETQYF; CDR3nt: TGCAGTGCCCAGACAGGGGGCGGAGAGACCCAGTACTTC
j_gene: TRBJ2-7; abundance: -; v_gene: TRBV20-1; d_gene: TRBD1; len: 13; CDR3aa: CSANRQGEYEQYF; CDR3nt: TGCAGTGCTAACCGACAGGGGGAGTACGAGCAGTACTTC
j_gene: TRBJ2-7; abundance: -; v_gene: TRBV20-1; d_gene: -; len: 14; CDR3aa: CSAGARGSSYEQYF; CDR3nt: TGCAGTGCTGGGGCCCGGGGGAGCTCCTACGAGCAGTACTTC
j_gene: TRBJ2-5; abundance: few; v_gene: TRBV20-1; d_gene: TRBD2; len: 15; CDR3aa: CSATYPTSGYETQYF; CDR3nt: TGCAGTGCTACCTACCCTACTAGCGGGTATGAGACCCAGTACTTC
j_gene: TRBJ1-5; abundance: -; v_gene: TRBV7-9; d_gene: -; len: 13; CDR3aa: CASSLGHDQPQHF; CDR3nt: TGTGCCAGCAGCTTAGGACATGACCAGCCCCAGCATTTT
j_gene: TRBJ1-3; abundance: -; v_gene: TRBV6-1; d_gene: -; len: 14; CDR3aa: CASRSTDSGNTIYF; CDR3nt: TGTGCCAGCAGATCGACGGACTCTGGAAACACCATATATTTT
j_gene: TRBJ2-2; abundance: -; v_gene: TRBV12-3/TRBV12-4; d_gene: -; len: 15; CDR3aa: CASNLGAEDTGELFF; CDR3nt: TGTGCCAGCAATTTAGGAGCGGAGGACACCGGGGAGCTGTTTTTT
j_gene: TRBJ2-2; abundance: many; v_gene: TRBV27; d_gene: -; len: 13; CDR3aa: CASSFRLTGELFF; CDR3nt: TGTGCCAGCAGTTTCCGACTTACCGGGGAGCTGTTTTTT
j_gene: TRBJ1-1; abundance: few; v_gene: TRBV19; d_gene: -; len: 15; CDR3aa: CASSIFRGPGTEAFF; CDR3nt: TGTGCCAGTAGTATATTTCGGGGGCCGGGAACTGAAGCTTTCTTT
j_gene: TRBJ2-5; abundance: few; v_gene: TRBV30; d_gene: TRBD2; len: 16; CDR3aa: CAWSVLAPTSAGPQYF; CDR3nt: TGTGCCTGGAGTGTATTGGCCCCGACTAGCGCGGGGCCCCAGTACTTC
j_gene: TRBJ2-2; abundance: few; v_gene: TRBV6-1; d_gene: TRBD1; len: 17; CDR3aa: CASRLSGTGINTGELFF; CDR3nt: TGTGCCAGCAGATTATCCGGGACAGGGATCAACACCGGGGAGCTGTTTTTT
j_gene: TRBJ2-7; abundance: few; v_gene: TRBV19; d_gene: -; len: 16; CDR3aa: CASRDRSGKKEYEQYF; CDR3nt: TGTGCCAGTAGAGACCGCTCCGGGAAGAAGGAGTACGAGCAGTACTTC
j_gene: TRBJ1-1; abundance: -; v_gene: TRBV29-1; d_gene: TRBD1; len: 13; CDR3aa: CSVRQGGNTEAFF; CDR3nt: TGCAGCGTCCGACAGGGGGGAAACACTGAAGCTTTCTTT
j_gene: TRBJ1-2; abundance: -; v_gene: TRBV4-1; d_gene: -; len: 15; CDR3aa: CASSLSDSGLYGYTF; CDR3nt: TGCGCCAGCAGCCTCTCGGACAGCGGGCTCTATGGCTACACCTTC
j_gene: TRBJ2-2; abundance: -; v_gene: TRBV19; d_gene: -; len: 15; CDR3aa: CASSTRGGTGGELFF; CDR3nt: TGTGCCAGTAGTACCAGAGGCGGGACGGGCGGGGAGCTGTTTTTT
j_gene: TRBJ1-3; abundance: many; v_gene: TRBV2; d_gene: -; len: 15; CDR3aa: CASSDAQLAGNTIYF; CDR3nt: TGTGCCAGCAGTGACGCCCAGTTGGCTGGAAACACCATATATTTT
j_gene: TRBJ2-1; abundance: -; v_gene: TRBV5-1; d_gene: -; len: 17; CDR3aa: CASSVRSDSFSYNEQFF; CDR3nt: TGCGCCAGCAGCGTACGGAGCGACAGTTTCTCCTACAATGAGCAGTTCTTC
j_gene: TRBJ1-2; abundance: few; v_gene: TRBV7-2; d_gene: TRBD1; len: 14; CDR3aa: CASSRDRGPWGYTF; CDR3nt: TGTGCCAGCAGCAGGGACAGGGGGCCATGGGGCTACACCTTC
j_gene: TRBJ1-2; abundance: few; v_gene: TRBV15; d_gene: -; len: 15; CDR3aa: CATSRDRGRAAGYTF; CDR3nt: TGTGCCACCAGCAGAGATAGAGGCAGGGCGGCTGGCTACACCTTC
j_gene: TRBJ1-1; abundance: -; v_gene: TRBV6-2/TRBV6-3; d_gene: -; len: 16; CDR3aa: CASSSPGHLTNTEAFF; CDR3nt: TGTGCCAGCAGTTCCCCGGGACACCTGACGAACACTGAAGCTTTCTTT
j_gene: TRBJ1-5; abundance: few; v_gene: TRBV19; d_gene: -; len: 15; CDR3aa: CASSTLGTSNQPQHF; CDR3nt: TGTGCCAGTAGTACCCTCGGGACCTCCAATCAGCCCCAGCATTTT
j_gene: TRBJ2-7; abundance: -; v_gene: TRBV10-3; d_gene: TRBD2; len: 17; CDR3aa: CAISDTPGLAGYWEQYF; CDR3nt: TGTGCCATCAGTGACACTCCGGGACTAGCGGGATATTGGGAGCAGTACTTC
j_gene: TRBJ1-5; abundance: -; v_gene: TRBV5-1; d_gene: TRBD1; len: 16; CDR3aa: CASSLGGDRGTQPQHF; CDR3nt: TGCGCCAGCAGCTTGGGGGGAGACAGGGGTACTCAGCCCCAGCATTTT
j_gene: TRBJ2-7; abundance: -; v_gene: TRBV6-1; d_gene: -; len: 14; CDR3aa: CASSGGSSSYEQYF; CDR3nt: TGTGCCAGCTCGGGGGGCAGCAGCTCCTACGAGCAGTACTTC
j_gene: TRBJ2-2; abundance: few; v_gene: TRBV11-2; d_gene: TRBD1; len: 15; CDR3aa: CASSLDPGGGGELFF; CDR3nt: TGTGCCAGCAGCTTAGATCCAGGGGGCGGCGGGGAGCTGTTTTTT
j_gene: TRBJ1-1; abundance: -; v_gene: TRBV5-5; d_gene: -; len: 12; CDR3aa: CASSRRRVEAFF; CDR3nt: TGTGCCAGCAGCAGAAGAAGGGTTGAAGCTTTCTTT
j_gene: TRBJ1-2; abundance: few; v_gene: TRBV6-1; d_gene: -; len: 13; CDR3aa: CASIPGTGYGYTF; CDR3nt: TGTGCCAGCATCCCAGGGACGGGCTATGGCTACACCTTC
j_gene: TRBJ1-2; abundance: once; v_gene: TRBV4-1; d_gene: -; len: 16; CDR3aa: CASSHPGRNRAAGYTF; CDR3nt: TGCGCCAGCAGCCATCCCGGGAGGAACAGGGCGGCTGGCTACACCTTC
j_gene: TRBJ2-6; abundance: few; v_gene: TRBV12-5; d_gene: -; len: 17; CDR3aa: CASGFWQGNSGANVLTF; CDR3nt: TGTGCTAGTGGTTTTTGGCAGGGCAACTCTGGGGCCAACGTCCTGACTTTC
j_gene: TRBJ2-5; abundance: -; v_gene: TRBV11-2; d_gene: -; len: 11; CDR3aa: CATTFGTTQYF; CDR3nt: TGTGCCACCACCTTTGGTACGACCCAGTACTTC
j_gene: TRBJ2-3; abundance: few; v_gene: TRBV5-1; d_gene: -; len: 17; CDR3aa: CASSLLGANSDSDTQYF; CDR3nt: TGCGCCAGCAGCTTGCTCGGGGCAAATTCCGACTCAGATACGCAGTATTTT
j_gene: TRBJ2-1; abundance: -; v_gene: TRBV11-2; d_gene: -; len: 16; CDR3aa: CASSLAVSRGYNEQFF; CDR3nt: TGTGCCAGCAGCTTGGCGGTGAGCAGGGGATACAATGAGCAGTTCTTC
j_gene: TRBJ2-3; abundance: -; v_gene: TRBV3-1; d_gene: TRBD2; len: 15; CDR3aa: CASSQDGRAGDTQYF; CDR3nt: TGTGCCAGCAGCCAAGATGGGAGGGCCGGGGATACGCAGTATTTT
j_gene: TRBJ2-1; abundance: -; v_gene: TRBV9; d_gene: -; len: 16; CDR3aa: CASSVGGGRAHNEQFF; CDR3nt: TGTGCCAGCAGCGTAGGAGGGGGGAGGGCCCACAATGAGCAGTTCTTC
j_gene: TRBJ1-3; abundance: -; v_gene: TRBV7-9; d_gene: -; len: 13; CDR3aa: CASSSTTWNTIYF; CDR3nt: TGTGCCAGCAGCTCAACAACTTGGAACACCATATATTTT
j_gene: TRBJ2-1; abundance: few; v_gene: TRBV6-1; d_gene: TRBD2; len: 16; CDR3aa: CASSEGLAGVGGEQFF; CDR3nt: TGTGCCAGCAGTGAGGGACTAGCGGGAGTGGGGGGTGAGCAGTTCTTC
j_gene: TRBJ1-5; abundance: -; v_gene: TRBV24-1; d_gene: TRBD1; len: 16; CDR3aa: CATSDSGQGSGQPQHF; CDR3nt: TGTGCCACCAGTGATTCGGGACAGGGCTCCGGTCAGCCCCAGCATTTT
j_gene: TRBJ1-5; abundance: few; v_gene: TRBV6-2/TRBV6-3; d_gene: -; len: 15; CDR3aa: CASRIGPGRNQPQHF; CDR3nt: TGTGCCAGCAGAATTGGCCCAGGGCGGAATCAGCCCCAGCATTTT
j_gene: TRBJ1-1; abundance: many; v_gene: TRBV28; d_gene: TRBD1; len: 18; CDR3aa: CASSSFWTGVKGNTEAFF; CDR3nt: TGTGCCAGCAGTTCTTTCTGGACAGGGGTAAAAGGGAACACTGAAGCTTTCTTT
j_gene: TRBJ2-7; abundance: -; v_gene: TRBV3-1; d_gene: TRBD2; len: 15; CDR3aa: CASSHLAGVAYEQYF; CDR3nt: TGTGCCAGCAGCCATCTAGCGGGAGTCGCTTACGAGCAGTACTTC
j_gene: TRBJ1-5; abundance: many; v_gene: TRBV6-1; d_gene: -; len: 14; CDR3aa: CASSVDRFNQPQHF; CDR3nt: TGTGCCAGCAGTGTAGACAGGTTCAATCAGCCCCAGCATTTT
j_gene: TRBJ2-7; abundance: -; v_gene: TRBV18; d_gene: TRBD1; len: 15; CDR3aa: CANSLGQGKGYEQYF; CDR3nt: TGTGCCAACTCACTTGGACAGGGGAAGGGGTACGAGCAGTACTTC
j_gene: TRBJ1-4; abundance: few; v_gene: TRBV2; d_gene: -; len: 15; CDR3aa: CASSEPSGTIEKLFF; CDR3nt: TGTGCCAGCAGTGAACCCTCCGGGACAATCGAAAAACTGTTTTTT
j_gene: TRBJ1-6; abundance: -; v_gene: TRBV28; d_gene: -; len: 16; CDR3aa: CASSLRRGLGNSPLHF; CDR3nt: TGTGCCAGCAGTTTACGGCGGGGACTGGGGAATTCACCCCTCCACTTT
j_gene: TRBJ2-7; abundance: -; v_gene: TRBV9; d_gene: TRBD2; len: 15; CDR3aa: CASSVASGSLSEQYF; CDR3nt: TGTGCCAGCAGCGTAGCTAGCGGGAGTCTGTCCGAGCAGTACTTC
j_gene: TRBJ2-1; abundance: few; v_gene: TRBV29-1; d_gene: TRBD2; len: 12; CDR3aa: CSAGGFNNEQFF; CDR3nt: TGCAGCGCGGGGGGTTTTAACAATGAGCAGTTCTTC